This TCR beta chain was sequenced for a study of blood T cell repertoires in COVID-19. Background on the study: Italy, Spain and the United States were the sources of the convalescent and acute COVID-19 samples.

Germline lookup yields CDR1 MNHEY and CDR2 SVGAGI. Trimming left V 6 bases short and J 0 bases short, with 11 bases between. There are 14 residues in the CDR3. Authors' data handling: Estimation of nucleated cell counts relied on the amplification of reference gene primers. Data came from immunoSEQ multiplex PCR; TCRdb stores just in-frame clones and leaves some out. V and J calls and clone size are as listed in that table; D and trimming were resolved from the DNA. Of roughly 250,000 clones listed, about 89% are singletons. The count of this clone is one. The receptor comes from a man younger than 45 with acute or convalescent COVID-19. The rearrangement uses TRBV6-5 and TRBJ2-5, with D hard to call. The sample consisted of peripheral blood. The CDR3 loop reads CASRTGNYQETQYF. In nucleotides, the CDR3 is TGTGCCAGCAGAACCGGTAACTACCAAGAGACCCAGTACTTC.